Listed below are T cell receptor beta chains from one sample, sequenced in a study of post-analysis software for immune sequencing data. TCRdb reprocessed the PCR reads via MiXCR and lists one record per CDR3 protein. This table holds approximately 730,000 distinct CDR3 sequences, roughly 29% found once. The specimen was blood. The receptors derive from a girl aged 10-17 years with multiple sclerosis. Each CDR3 is given with its conserved first and last residue. The order of the fields is V gene, clone size, J gene, CDR3 length, D gene, CDR3 DNA, CDR3 protein. The D gene is left open where the match is weak. Clone size is given for some rows only: seen once, a few or many times, or a class if the clone is expanded.

v_gene: TRBV20-1; abundance: NA; j_gene: TRBJ2-1; len: 12; d_gene: NA; CDR3nt: TGCAGTGCTAGAGATCACTCGGCAGTTCAGTTCTTC; CDR3aa: CSARDHSAVQFF
v_gene: TRBV2; abundance: few; j_gene: TRBJ2-3; len: 13; d_gene: NA; CDR3nt: TGTGCCAGCAGTGAAGTTAAATCTTTGACGCAGTATTTT; CDR3aa: CASSEVKSLTQYF
v_gene: TRBV4-3; abundance: NA; j_gene: TRBJ2-7; len: 15; d_gene: NA; CDR3nt: TGCGCCAGCAGCCAAGGGACAGATTTATACTACGAGCAGTACTTC; CDR3aa: CASSQGTDLYYEQYF
v_gene: TRBV6-5; abundance: NA; j_gene: TRBJ2-3; len: 15; d_gene: NA; CDR3nt: TGTGCCAGCAGGAGAGGGGGGGAGGTCACAGATACGCAGTATTTT; CDR3aa: CASRRGGEVTDTQYF
v_gene: TRBV7-2; abundance: NA; j_gene: TRBJ1-2; len: 14; d_gene: TRBD1; CDR3nt: TGTGCCAGCAGACAGAACAGGGGGTGGGATGGCTACACCTTC; CDR3aa: CASRQNRGWDGYTF
v_gene: TRBV6-6; abundance: NA; j_gene: TRBJ2-3; len: 15; d_gene: TRBD2; CDR3nt: TGTGCCAGCAGTTTACGTCCTAGCGGGGGAGATACGCAGTATTTT; CDR3aa: CASSLRPSGGDTQYF
v_gene: TRBV20-1; abundance: few; j_gene: TRBJ2-7; len: 15; d_gene: NA; CDR3nt: TGCAGTGCCCGCCGTGGGGTAGCGCGGGCCTACGAGCAGTACTTC; CDR3aa: CSARRGVARAYEQYF
v_gene: TRBV30; abundance: NA; j_gene: TRBJ2-1; len: 11; d_gene: NA; CDR3nt: TGTGCCTGGAGGTTGCCGACTGAGCAGTTCTTC; CDR3aa: CAWRLPTEQFF
v_gene: TRBV6-5; abundance: few; j_gene: TRBJ2-5; len: 15; d_gene: NA; CDR3nt: TGTGCCAGCAGCGCCTGGGAAACAGGACGAGAGACCCAGTACTTC; CDR3aa: CASSAWETGRETQYF
v_gene: TRBV7-2; abundance: NA; j_gene: TRBJ2-1; len: 14; d_gene: NA; CDR3nt: TGTGCCAGCAGCGCCACAGGGGGAGGGGAGACCCAGTTCTTC; CDR3aa: CASSATGGGETQFF
v_gene: TRBV6-7; abundance: NA; j_gene: TRBJ2-3; len: 20; d_gene: TRBD2; CDR3nt: TGTGCCACCACGTTGACTTCGGGGGAGACTAGCGGGGGCCGCACAGATACGCAGTATTTT; CDR3aa: CATTLTSGETSGGRTDTQYF
v_gene: TRBV6-1; abundance: NA; j_gene: TRBJ2-3; len: 13; d_gene: TRBD1; CDR3nt: TGTGCCAGCAGGGGACAGATGGGGGATACGCAGTATTTT; CDR3aa: CASRGQMGDTQYF
v_gene: TRBV6-4; abundance: few; j_gene: TRBJ2-3; len: 16; d_gene: NA; CDR3nt: TGTGCCAGCAGTGATGCGGCTAGCGTTTCTTTGGATACGCAGTATTTT; CDR3aa: CASSDAASVSLDTQYF
v_gene: TRBV27; abundance: NA; j_gene: TRBJ2-1; len: 11; d_gene: NA; CDR3nt: TGTGCCAGCGGGTGGGGACATGAGCAGTTCTTC; CDR3aa: CASGWGHEQFF
v_gene: TRBV20-1; abundance: NA; j_gene: TRBJ2-2; len: 15; d_gene: TRBD1; CDR3nt: TGCAGTGCTAGAAACCCGACAGGGGACACCGGGGAGCTGTTTTTT; CDR3aa: CSARNPTGDTGELFF
v_gene: TRBV6-5; abundance: many; j_gene: TRBJ2-7; len: 10; d_gene: NA; CDR3nt: TGTGCCAGCGGGTACTACGAGCAGTACTTC; CDR3aa: CASGYYEQYF
v_gene: TRBV2; abundance: few; j_gene: TRBJ2-1; len: 14; d_gene: NA; CDR3nt: TGTGCCAGCAACTCAGAGGGGGAATACAATGAGCAGTTCTTC; CDR3aa: CASNSEGEYNEQFF
v_gene: TRBV10-3; abundance: few; j_gene: TRBJ1-5; len: 15; d_gene: TRBD1; CDR3nt: TGTGCCATCAGTGAGTCGGACAGGGTCAATCAGCCCCAGCATTTT; CDR3aa: CAISESDRVNQPQHF
v_gene: TRBV20-1; abundance: few; j_gene: TRBJ2-7; len: 14; d_gene: NA; CDR3nt: TGCAGTGCTAGAATGGAGGGAAGTATCTACGAGCAGTACTTC; CDR3aa: CSARMEGSIYEQYF
v_gene: TRBV7-2; abundance: few; j_gene: TRBJ1-1; len: 15; d_gene: NA; CDR3nt: TGTGCCAGCAGCTTAGACCCAGGGCCGAACACTGAAGCTTTCTTT; CDR3aa: CASSLDPGPNTEAFF
v_gene: TRBV24-1; abundance: few; j_gene: TRBJ1-5; len: 12; d_gene: NA; CDR3nt: TGTGCCACCAGTGAGGCTCGTCAGCCCCAGCATTTT; CDR3aa: CATSEARQPQHF
v_gene: TRBV28; abundance: NA; j_gene: TRBJ1-2; len: 14; d_gene: TRBD1; CDR3nt: TGTGCCAGCAGTCCCCCGACAGGGTTGGGAGGCTACACCTTC; CDR3aa: CASSPPTGLGGYTF
v_gene: TRBV12-3/TRBV12-4; abundance: NA; j_gene: TRBJ1-5; len: 14; d_gene: TRBD1; CDR3nt: TGTGCCAGCAGCCCGACAGGGAGGCATCAGCCCCAGCATTTT; CDR3aa: CASSPTGRHQPQHF
v_gene: TRBV4-1; abundance: NA; j_gene: TRBJ2-7; len: 15; d_gene: NA; CDR3nt: TGCGCCAGCAGCCAAGCTTTTGACGGCCGCTACGAGCAGTACTTC; CDR3aa: CASSQAFDGRYEQYF
v_gene: TRBV10-3; abundance: many; j_gene: TRBJ2-1; len: 13; d_gene: NA; CDR3nt: TGTGCCATCGACGCCCACGGGAGCAATGAGCAGTTCTTC; CDR3aa: CAIDAHGSNEQFF
v_gene: TRBV12-3/TRBV12-4; abundance: NA; j_gene: TRBJ2-3; len: 14; d_gene: NA; CDR3nt: TGTGCCGGCAGTTTGAACGGAGACACAGATACGCAGTATTTT; CDR3aa: CAGSLNGDTDTQYF
v_gene: TRBV20-1; abundance: NA; j_gene: TRBJ2-3; len: 15; d_gene: NA; CDR3nt: TGCAGTGCTAGCCTGAGGGCAGGGAGCACAGATACGCAGTATTTT; CDR3aa: CSASLRAGSTDTQYF
v_gene: TRBV20-1; abundance: NA; j_gene: TRBJ1-1; len: 11; d_gene: NA; CDR3nt: TGCAGTGCTAGAGATCACACTGAAGCTTTCTTT; CDR3aa: CSARDHTEAFF
v_gene: TRBV28; abundance: NA; j_gene: TRBJ2-1; len: 14; d_gene: NA; CDR3nt: TGTGCCAGCAGATTGGGGGTGGATGACCATGAGCAGTTCTTC; CDR3aa: CASRLGVDDHEQFF